One and the same sample provided the 12 T cell receptor beta chains below, sequenced in a study of PD-1 blockade in classical Hodgkin lymphoma. Profiling relied on immunoSEQ multiplex PCR, and the TCRdb table lists in-frame clones only, not all of them. Here the sample spans 2,000 or so clones, just over 85% being singletons. Following autologous stem cell transplantation, relapse occurred in every patient, and exposure to brentuximab vedotin varied. Magnetic negative selection served to purify CD4+ T cells out of PBMCs that had been thawed. Material: CD4+ T cells from blood, obtained at baseline. The source is a human donor with classical Hodgkin lymphoma.

The chain combines TRBV10-3 with TRBJ2-3; D remains unclear. V was clipped by 4 bases and J by 1 base, with 3 bases between them. Looked up from germline, CDR1 is ENHRY and CDR2 is SYGVKD. CDR3 length: 12 residues. The chain's CDR3 is CAISGGTDTQYF. The CDR3 region has the DNA TGTGCCATCAGTGGGGGCACAGATACGCAGTATTTT.

V and J are TRBV6-6 and TRBJ2-2, with D perhaps TRBD1 (6 bases). Trimming cost V 6 bases and J 0 bases, with 14 bases left between them. CDR3 length equals 16 residues. Germline-derived CDR1 and CDR2 are MNHNY and SVGAGI (reference sequence). The CDR3: CASRPAGTPNTGELFF. Written as DNA, the CDR3 is TGTGCCAGCAGACCAGCCGGGACACCGAACACCGGGGAGCTGTTTTTT.

This chain uses TRBV4-1 with TRBJ1-3; D gene unclear. The CDR3 extends over 17 amino acids. The germline V gene has CDR1 MGHRA and CDR2 YSYEKL. Trimming left V 3 bases short and J 1 base short, with 16 bases between. This chain's CDR3 is CASSHLLRQASGNTIYF. The CDR3 DNA reads as TGCGCCAGCAGCCACCTACTCAGGCAGGCGTCTGGAAACACCATATATTTT.

The gene calls are TRBV28 and TRBJ2-7; 16 nucleotides agree with TRBD2. CDR1 MDHEN and CDR2 SYDVKM come from the germline V gene. The junction had 8 bases not matched to a gene; V was cut back by 6 bases and J by 6 bases. This CDR3 contains 16 residues. In DNA, the CDR3 is TGTGCCAGCAGGTCTGGGACTAGCGGGGGGGCGGGCGAGCAGTACTTC. Protein product: CASRSGTSGGAGEQYF.

The chain couples TRBV5-4 to TRBJ2-2; D is perhaps TRBD2 (5 bases). Germline assignment: CDR1 SGHNT and CDR2 YYREEE (reference sequence). The CDR3 has 14 amino acids. The V end lost 0 bases, the J end lost 4 bases, and 7 bases lay between the germline ends. The CDR3: CASSLGRGTGELFF. The CDR3 region has the DNA TGTGCCAGCAGCTTGGGCCGGGGCACCGGGGAGCTGTTTTTT.

The genes are TRBV19 and TRBJ2-2; TRBD1 matches 11 bases. This CDR3 comprises 14 residues. The V gene end was trimmed by 8 bases and the J gene end by 6 bases; junction bases not matched to a gene: 5. Germline-derived CDR1 and CDR2 are LNHDA and SQIVND (reference sequence). CDR3 in amino acids: CASSGTGGAGELFF. In nucleotides, the CDR3 is TGTGCCAGTTCCGGGACAGGGGGGGCCGGGGAGCTGTTTTTT.

V is TRBV28 and J is TRBJ1-2, with TRBD1 matching over 7 bases. J gave up 5 bases and V 7 bases, and 13 bases lay outside the gene matches. Germline V gene sequence: CDR1 MDHEN, CDR2 SYDVKM. The CDR3 length is 15 residues. CDR3 loop: CASKGLRGHNYGYTF. The DNA of the CDR3 is TGTGCCAGCAAAGGCCTAAGGGGGCATAATTATGGCTACACCTTC.

This CDR3 reads CASSLAGTVHYNEQFF. For the CDR3, the DNA is TGTGCCAGCAGCTTAGCCGGGACTGTTCACTACAATGAGCAGTTCTTC. The V and J genes are TRBV7-2 and TRBJ2-1, with a possible D match to TRBD2 (6 bases). This CDR3 has 16 amino acids. Trimming left V 0 bases short and J 3 bases short, with 12 bases between. Germline CDR1 SGHTA, CDR2 FQGNSA.

CDR3 protein: CASTPTVQNYGYTF. CDR3 DNA: TGTGCCAGCACCCCGACAGTACAAAACTATGGCTACACCTTC. The rearrangement links TRBV7-2 to TRBJ1-2; a possible D gene is TRBD1 (5 bases). Trimming cost V 7 bases and J 2 bases, with 14 bases left between them. Germline V gene data show CDR1 as SGHTA and CDR2 as FQGNSA. CDR3 length equals 14 residues.

The chain recombines TRBV6-1 with TRBJ2-5; D not resolved. Germline assignment: CDR1 MNHNS and CDR2 SASEGT. The length of the CDR3 is 15 residues. Trimming removed 5 bases at V and 0 bases at J, with 13 bases between. This chain's CDR3 is CASSSLWGHQETQYF. The DNA of the CDR3 is TGTGCCAGCAGTTCTCTTTGGGGTCACCAAGAGACCCAGTACTTC.

The rearrangement joins TRBV19 to TRBJ1-2, with D perhaps TRBD1 (5 bases). The germline CDR1 and CDR2 sequences are LNHDA and SQIVND (reference sequence). This CDR3 comprises 16 residues. V was pared by 4 bases and J by 6 bases, with 21 bases between. The CDR3 reads CASSTTAGRGRDGYTF. The CDR3 DNA reads TGTGCCAGTAGTACCACCGCCGGCCGGGGCCGGGATGGCTACACCTTC.

V usage is TRBV7-9 and J usage is TRBJ2-1, with 10 bases fitting TRBD2. The CDR3 has 16 amino acids. Trimming cost V 6 bases and J 8 bases; bases outside gene matches: 13. Germline CDR1 SEHNR, CDR2 FQNEAQ (reference sequence). CDR3 in amino acids: CASSLAAAGGSYEQFF. The DNA of the CDR3 is TGTGCCAGCAGTCTAGCAGCAGCGGGAGGGTCCTATGAGCAGTTCTTC.